This T cell receptor beta chain was obtained from a study of regulatory T cells in long-lasting Graves disease. Germline V gene sequence: CDR1 DFQATT, CDR2 SNEGSKA (reference sequence). The CDR3 has 13 amino acids. Between the trimmed V and J ends, which lost 1 base and 1 base, there was a span of 7 bases. To note about this clonotype: Its antigen is unidentified.

The study's findings and limits: In persistent patients, shared public clonotypes (under 3,000) outnumbered those in new patients (about 890). Lower TCR diversity was seen in persistent Graves' patients than in newly diagnosed ones. TRBV28, TRBJ1-2 and TRBJ2-5 emerged as the favored segments in persistent disease.

Researchers made TCR beta libraries by using iRepertoire HTBI primers and running Arm-PCR on CDR3 regions. One entry per CDR3 protein results from TCRdb running MiXCR on the multiplex PCR reads. The repertoire consists of over 500,000 distinct CDR3 sequences, with 16% occurring once and the leading ten covering about 20%. The sample's time point: newly diagnosed GD, antithyroid drugs for less than 3 months. Extracted RNA from PBMCs served as the source of the TCR library. These same records also appear under a second study, on T cells in Graves' hyperthyroidism and ophthalmopathy. That work adds: The HTBI set primed first-round TCR CDR3 RT-PCR.

The V call is TRBV20-1, the J call TRBJ2-5; D unresolved. The sequence was collected from a woman aged 25 to 45 with Graves disease. The sample in question was peripheral blood mononuclear cells (PBMCs), obtained at new diagnosis, from a patient treated with antithyroid drugs. The CDR3 coding sequence is TGCAGTGCTAGAGGAAGCAGCCAAGAGACCCAGTACTTC. Translated: CSARGSSQETQYF.